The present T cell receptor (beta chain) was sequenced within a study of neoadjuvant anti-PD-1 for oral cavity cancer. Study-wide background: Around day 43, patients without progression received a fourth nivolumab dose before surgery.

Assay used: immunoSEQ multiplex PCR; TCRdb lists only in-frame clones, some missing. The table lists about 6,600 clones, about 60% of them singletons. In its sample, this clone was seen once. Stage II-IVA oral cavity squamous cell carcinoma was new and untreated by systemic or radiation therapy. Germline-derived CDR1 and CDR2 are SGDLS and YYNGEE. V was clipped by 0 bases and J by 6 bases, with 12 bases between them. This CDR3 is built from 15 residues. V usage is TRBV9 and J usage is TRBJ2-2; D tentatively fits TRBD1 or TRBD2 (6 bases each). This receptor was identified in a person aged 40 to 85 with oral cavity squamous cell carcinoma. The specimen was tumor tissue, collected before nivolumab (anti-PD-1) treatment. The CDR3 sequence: CASSVALGGSGELFF. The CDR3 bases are TGTGCCAGCAGCGTAGCTCTGGGGGGCTCCGGGGAGCTGTTTTTT. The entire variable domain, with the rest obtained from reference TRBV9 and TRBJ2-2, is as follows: DSGVTQTPKHLITATGQRVTLRCSPRSGDLSVYWYQQSLDQGLQFLIQYYNGEERAKGNILERFSAQQFPDLHSELNLSSLELGDSALYFCASSVALGGSGELFFGEGSRLTVL.